Detailed here is one T cell receptor (beta chain). This clone was seen more than once but under ten times. Its antigen has not been determined. Base qualities are not recorded, but no much larger clone differs from it by a single base. Using the deep immunoSEQ assay, multiplex PCR amplified TCR CDR3 regions from genomic DNA. Genomic DNA extracted from each cell subset was distributed evenly over all wells of several immunoSEQ 96-well plates, and each plate served as one replicate. For unsorted PBMC, 250 to 300 ng of genomic DNA, equivalent to roughly 30,000 T cell genomes, went into each replicate PCR. Ten immunoSEQ deep assay plates were used to sequence the unsorted PBMC genomic DNA. The purified libraries were quantified using a Qubit 3.0 fluorometer, sized with a Bioanalyzer 2100, and then quantified again using the KAPA Library Quantification kit. Every immunoSEQ 96-well plate was sequenced on a separate single-read 150-cycle Illumina NextSeq 550 flow cell. Per the authors' processing: Because the immunoSEQ output held only junctional sequences and lacked quality scores, the filtering could not match the filtering applied to full-length reads. To assign V/J genes and CDR3, sequences were annotated against IMGT germline references using PyIR, a Python wrapper for IgBLAST v1.9. Any read was removed if the V/J assignment was weak (E-value above 1e-6), the CDR3 was missing, or the read contained stop codons, out-of-frame junctions, or ambiguous translated residues. V3J clonotypes were defined by identical inferred V gene, J gene, and CDR3 amino acid sequence. Percentage overlap between repertoires was computed as shared unique clonotypes divided by the size of the smaller repertoire. Repertoire richness was assessed with RTK rarefaction, the Chao1 estimator, and Recon v2.1 estimates of unobserved clonotypes. TCRdb took this table from immuneACCESS and kept in-frame rearrangements with V and J called. Such tables lack part of the clones; where checked against another copy, unresolved V genes explain under half of the gap, and the rest is unexplained. The D gene and trimming were derived from the DNA, and the V and J assignments and clone size from that table. This sample holds around 500,000 clones; about 72% were observed only once. Jointly, the top ten make up more than 10% of the sample.

The sample originates from a study of shared clonotypes between healthy human individuals (TCRdb year 2020). For the wider study: The cohort comprised a couple of women and a few men aged 18 to 49 years. Blood TCR repertoires of a handful of healthy adults were deeply sequenced to estimate repertoire size and the extent of clonotype sharing between individuals. Different laboratories and diverse techniques were used to prepare libraries and sequence TCR repertoires, to increase sequencing depth and limit assay-specific biases. Each donor's leukapheresis produced roughly between roughly 0.85 and 9 billion PBMCs. The full study reports these points: Because the study included only a small number of donors, the genetic and exposure-history diversity represented was limited. Based on pairwise subsampling, the degree of clonotype sharing among donors was expected to be affected by sequencing depth. Sampling was restricted to blood, and TCR repertoires in tissues likely differ from the TCR repertoires found in blood.

The donors were healthy, HIV-negative adults with no recently reported acute infections or vaccinations. Every donor was a Caucasian adult living in Nashville, Tennessee, USA. For unsorted samples, tens of millions of PBMCs were counted, and genomic DNA was extracted using the QIAamp DNA Blood Mini kit. Blood was obtained by leukapheresis, after which PBMCs were separated by Ficoll-Histopaque density gradient centrifugation and cryopreserved in liquid nitrogen vapor phase. Based on the germline V gene (reference sequence), the CDR1 and CDR2 sequences are MNHNY and SVGAGI. V lost 0 bases and J lost 3 bases, and the count of bases not matched to a germline gene is 1. Reading from cysteine to phenylalanine, the CDR3 counts 14 amino acids. Kept here is only the CDR3 DNA, which spans 42 bases and is read in frame from base 1.

The V and J genes are TRBV6-6 and TRBJ1-1, and 7 junctional nucleotides match TRBD1. The sequencing sample was made of PBMCs. The clonotype comes from a woman aged 35 to 49 in good health. Some clones in this sample may be carry-over from other donors' samples. For the CDR3, the sequence is CASSYSTGDTEAFF. The sequenced DNA is TGTGCCAGCAGTTACTCTACAGGGGACACTGAAGCTTTCTTT.